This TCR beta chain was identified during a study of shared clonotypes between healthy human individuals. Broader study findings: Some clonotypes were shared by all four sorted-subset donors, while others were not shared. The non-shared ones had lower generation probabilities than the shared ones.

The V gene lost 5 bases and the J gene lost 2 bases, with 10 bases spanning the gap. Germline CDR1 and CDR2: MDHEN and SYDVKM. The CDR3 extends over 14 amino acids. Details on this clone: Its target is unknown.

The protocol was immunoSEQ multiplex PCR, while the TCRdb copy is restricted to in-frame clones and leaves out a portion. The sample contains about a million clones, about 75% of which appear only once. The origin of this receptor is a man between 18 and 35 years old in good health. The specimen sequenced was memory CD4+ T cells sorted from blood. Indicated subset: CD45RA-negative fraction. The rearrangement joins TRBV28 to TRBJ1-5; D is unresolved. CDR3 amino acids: CASSPGPGNQPQHF. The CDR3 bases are TGTGCCAGCAGTCCGGGTCCGGGCAATCAGCCCCAGCATTTT.